This T cell receptor (beta chain) was sequenced during a study of neurological immune-mediated disorders. General study results and limits: Expanded clones shared no identical CDR3 amino acid sequences across subjects, which suggested private TCR-beta repertoires in all groups.

A single record per CDR3 protein comes from TCRdb applying MiXCR to the 5' RACE reads. The sample gives tens of thousands of distinct CDR3 sequences, about 15% of which show up once; roughly 15% is in the top ten. This clonotype was found many times. Antigen: not known. This clonotype was obtained from a woman in her thirties or forties in good health. The specimen sequenced was PBMCs.

Here the CDR3 reads CASSFGLPGQGVETQYF. The CDR3 bases are TGTGCCAGCAGTTTCGGCCTTCCGGGACAGGGTGTAGAGACCCAGTACTTC. This chain links TRBV28 with TRBJ2-5; 9 bases agree with TRBD1. Germline V gives CDR1 MDHEN, CDR2 SYDVKM. The V segment lost 3 bases and the J segment 4 bases; nucleotides outside the gene matches: 12. This CDR3 spans 17 amino acids.